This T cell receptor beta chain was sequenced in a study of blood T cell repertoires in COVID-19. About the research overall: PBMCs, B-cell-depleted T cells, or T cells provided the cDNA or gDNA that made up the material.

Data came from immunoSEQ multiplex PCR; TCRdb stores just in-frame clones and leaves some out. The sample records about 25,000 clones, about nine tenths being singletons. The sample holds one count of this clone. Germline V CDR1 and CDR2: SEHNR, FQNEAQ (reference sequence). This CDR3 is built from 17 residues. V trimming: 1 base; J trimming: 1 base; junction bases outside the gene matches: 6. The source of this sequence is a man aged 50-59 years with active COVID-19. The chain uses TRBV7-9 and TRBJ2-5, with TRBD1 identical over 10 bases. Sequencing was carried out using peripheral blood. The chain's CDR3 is CASSLDRTGGTQETQYF. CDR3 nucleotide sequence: TGTGCCAGCAGCTTAGACCGGACAGGGGGGACCCAAGAGACCCAGTACTTC.